The rows below give T cell receptor beta chains drawn from one sample of a study of blood T cell repertoires in COVID-19. Only in-frame clones appear in the TCRdb table, and some are missing; sequencing was by immunoSEQ multiplex PCR. The sample consists of a few hundred thousand clones, about nine tenths of them appearing once. Material for sequencing was peripheral blood. These receptors originate from a woman aged 40 to 50 with acute or convalescent COVID-19. Each CDR3 is given with its conserved first and last residue. The D gene is left open where the match is weak. A clone size is listed for some rows: how often the clone was seen (once, few, many), or a class if it is expanded.

j_gene	v_gene	abundance	d_gene	CDR3nt	CDR3aa
TRBJ1-2	TRBV11-2	-	-	TGTGCCAGCAGCTCTTCGGACAGCATCTATGGCTACACCTTC	CASSSSDSIYGYTF
TRBJ1-2	TRBV14	-	-	TGTGCCAGCAGCCAAGACGGGGGGATCTATGGCTACACCTTC	CASSQDGGIYGYTF
TRBJ2-3	TRBV15	-	-	TGTGCCACCAGCAGAAGGACACCTAGCACAGATACGCAGTATTTT	CATSRRTPSTDTQYF
TRBJ1-5	TRBV5-1	-	TRBD1	TGCGCCAGCAGCCATACAGGGGGCCAAGAGCCCCAGCATTTT	CASSHTGGQEPQHF
TRBJ2-1	TRBV6-5	-	TRBD1	TGTGCCAGCAGTTACCGGGACAGGGGGCTAGATGAGCAGTTCTTC	CASSYRDRGLDEQFF
TRBJ1-2	TRBV28	-	-	TGTGCCAGCAGTCGTGACACTGGCTACACCTTC	CASSRDTGYTF
TRBJ2-1	TRBV29-1	-	-	TGCAGCGTTGAACCCCCTAGTGGGGAGCAGTTCTTC	CSVEPPSGEQFF
TRBJ1-1	TRBV19	-	TRBD1	TGTGCCAGTATACCGACAGGGGGAGAGGCTGAAGCTTTCTTT	CASIPTGGEAEAFF
TRBJ2-1	TRBV9	-	TRBD1	TGTGCCAGCAGCGGTCCGGGACAGGGGGTGACTAGTGAGCAGTTCTTC	CASSGPGQGVTSEQFF
TRBJ2-5	TRBV7-3	-	-	TGTGCCAGCAGCTTAACCTCGGGGGAGACCCAGTACTTC	CASSLTSGETQYF
TRBJ1-2	TRBV5-6	-	-	TGTGCCAGCAGCACGCCCGGGAACTATGGCTACACCTTC	CASSTPGNYGYTF
TRBJ1-4	TRBV10-2	-	TRBD1	TGCGCCACCCCCTTTCAGACAGGGTGGGTTGAAAAACTGTTTTTT	CATPFQTGWVEKLFF
TRBJ1-6	TRBV7-2	-	TRBD1	TGTGCCAGCAGCCTCCGGGACAGCAATTCACCCCTCCACTTT	CASSLRDSNSPLHF
TRBJ2-5	TRBV7-2	-	TRBD2	TGTGCCAGCAGCCCTAGACTAGCCCTAGAGACCCAGTACTTC	CASSPRLALETQYF
TRBJ1-2	TRBV6-1	once	-	TGTGCCAGCAGTGAAGAGAGAAGGGGGGGGATTTCTAACTATGGCTACACCTTC	CASSEERRGGISNYGYTF
TRBJ1-1	TRBV6-6	-	-	TGTGCCGTCCCGGGGGGATCCAACACTGAAGCTTTCTTT	CAVPGGSNTEAFF
TRBJ1-1	TRBV10-3	-	-	TGTGCCATCAGTGAGACACGGGACACACAGGGTGGTACTGAAGCTTTCTTT	CAISETRDTQGGTEAFF
TRBJ1-1	TRBV4-1	-	-	TGCGCCAGCAGCCAATTCTATCGGGGAGACACTGAAGCTTTCTTT	CASSQFYRGDTEAFF
TRBJ1-4	TRBV15	once	-	TGTGCCACCAGCAGAGGTTACGGGGATGAAAAACTGTTTTTT	CATSRGYGDEKLFF
TRBJ1-4	TRBV19	-	-	TGTGCCAGTAGTATAGGGGGGGCAACTAATGAAAAACTGTTTTTT	CASSIGGATNEKLFF
TRBJ1-3	TRBV10-3	-	TRBD1	TGTGCCATCAGTGACCTCAGGGGGCCGGGTGGAAACACCATATATTTT	CAISDLRGPGGNTIYF
TRBJ1-2	TRBV30	once	TRBD1	TGTGCCTGGAGTCGCCGCCAGGGGGCCTATGGCTACACCTTC	CAWSRRQGAYGYTF
TRBJ2-2	TRBV10-1	-	TRBD2	TGCGCCAGGCGGGGGGCTAACACCGGGGAGCTGTTTTTT	CARRGANTGELFF
TRBJ1-2	TRBV24-1	-	-	TGTGCCACCAGTGATTTAGGGGAAGCAGGCTTCTATGGCTACACCTTC	CATSDLGEAGFYGYTF
TRBJ1-6	TRBV18	-	TRBD1	TGTGCCAGCCGACAGGGCGAGGGGTCACCCCTCCACTTT	CASRQGEGSPLHF
TRBJ1-3	TRBV9	-	TRBD1	TGTGCCAGCAGCGTCCGGGACAGGGTCGGCCAAATCTCTGGAAACACCATATATTTT	CASSVRDRVGQISGNTIYF
TRBJ1-2	TRBV11-2	-	-	TGTGCCAGCAGCTTCTGGCCGCAGTCTGGCAGACTCTCGCTCTATGGCTACACCTTC	CASSFWPQSGRLSLYGYTF
TRBJ1-2	TRBV2	-	TRBD1	TGTGCCAGTCGACAGGGAGAACCGTACACCTTC	CASRQGEPYTF
TRBJ2-5	TRBV10-1	-	TRBD2	TGCGCCAGCAGTGATAAAACTAGCGGGGCCCAAGAGACCCAGTACTTC	CASSDKTSGAQETQYF
TRBJ1-4	TRBV20-1	few	TRBD1	TGCAGTGCTAGTCTACCCAGGGGGCGGATGGGGAAACTGTTTTTT	CSASLPRGRMGKLFF
TRBJ1-3	TRBV9	-	-	TGTGCCAGCAGCGTAGACGTCGAGCGAAACACCATATATTTT	CASSVDVERNTIYF
TRBJ1-1	TRBV27	-	TRBD1	TGTGCCAGCAGTCTCACAGGGGTGGATAGGGCTTTCTTT	CASSLTGVDRAFF
TRBJ1-1	TRBV6-5	once	-	TGTGCCAGCAGTTATATCACAGGTTCCCCGAACACTGAAGCTTTCTTT	CASSYITGSPNTEAFF
TRBJ1-5	TRBV19	-	-	TGTGCCAGTTCTCCCTCAAAACAGGGTGGAGGTCAGCCCCAGCATTTT	CASSPSKQGGGQPQHF
TRBJ1-1	TRBV7-3	-	-	TGTGCCAGCAGTATCGACAGTAGCATGAACACTGAAGCTTTCTTT	CASSIDSSMNTEAFF
TRBJ1-2	TRBV11-2	-	TRBD1	TGTGCCAGCAGCTCCGGGGACAGGGCAGATGGCTACACCTTC	CASSSGDRADGYTF
TRBJ1-3	TRBV25-1	-	-	TGTGCCAGCAGTGAAACTAGGGACTTCCCGAGCTCTGGAAACACCATATATTTT	CASSETRDFPSSGNTIYF
TRBJ1-2	TRBV9	-	-	TGTGCCAGCAACTTACAGGGTCATGGCTACACCTTC	CASNLQGHGYTF
TRBJ1-1	TRBV6-1	-	-	TGTGCCAGCAGTGAAAGGGGGAACACTGAAGCTTTCTTT	CASSERGNTEAFF
TRBJ1-5	TRBV18	once	-	TGTGCCAGCTCCTTAACCTCAGGGGAAGGAGAACAGCCCCAGCATTTT	CASSLTSGEGEQPQHF
TRBJ1-2	TRBV29-1	-	-	TGCAGCGTTGGGGGGCTGGACTATGGCTACACCTTC	CSVGGLDYGYTF
TRBJ1-1	TRBV12-3/TRBV12-4	-	-	TGTGCCAGCAGCCAAGGGGGGAGGGCTGAAGCTTTCTTT	CASSQGGRAEAFF
TRBJ1-1	TRBV11-2	-	-	TGTGCCAGCAGCTTAGGGGCAGGTACTTTGAACACTGAAGCTTTCTTT	CASSLGAGTLNTEAFF
TRBJ1-6	TRBV10-3	-	-	TGTGCCAATAGCAGAGAATCCTATAATTCACCCCTCCACTTT	CANSRESYNSPLHF
TRBJ1-2	TRBV27	once	-	TGTGCCAGCAGCCTCAGGGGTGGGTATGGCTACACCTTC	CASSLRGGYGYTF
TRBJ2-1	TRBV11-2	-	-	TGTGCCAGCAGCCACACAGTCGGGGGACCCGATTACAATGAGCAGTTCTTC	CASSHTVGGPDYNEQFF
TRBJ1-6	TRBV6-2/TRBV6-3	-	-	TGTGCCAGCAGTCCCCCGAGGGGAGGGCGGAATTCACCCCTCCACTTT	CASSPPRGGRNSPLHF
TRBJ1-2	TRBV10-2	-	-	TGCGCCAGCAGTGCAGGGGACTATGGCTACACCTTC	CASSAGDYGYTF
TRBJ1-2	TRBV4-2	once	TRBD1	TGTGCCAGCAGCCAAGGCGGGACAGTCTATGGCTACACCTTC	CASSQGGTVYGYTF
TRBJ1-2	TRBV16	-	-	TGTGCCAGCAGCCAATGGACGTCGCGAGGAGGGGGCTACACCTTC	CASSQWTSRGGGYTF